What follows are 32 T cell receptor beta chains derived from one specimen sequenced in a study of blood T cell repertoires in COVID-19. Sequencing used immunoSEQ multiplex PCR; TCRdb keeps in-frame clones, though not all of them. The data contain around 300,000 clones, 86% of them singletons. Specimen: peripheral blood. These receptors were obtained from a woman aged 25 to 39 with active or convalescent COVID-19.

V and J are TRBV7-2 and TRBJ2-1; D remains unclear. Germline values: CDR1 SGHTA, CDR2 FQGNSA. Trimming took 6 bases from V and 6 from J, leaving 21 bases between them. The CDR3 has 16 residues. CDR3 nucleotide sequence: TGTGCCAGCAGACTACGTACCGGCCCTAATAGCAATGAGCAGTTCTTC. It codes for CASRLRTGPNSNEQFF.

V is TRBV6-2 or TRBV6-3 and J is TRBJ2-2; D gene uncertain. Trimming removed 4 bases from V and 1 base from J, with 10 bases in between. The CDR3 runs 15 residues. The V gene's germline CDR1 is MNHEY and CDR2 SVGEGT. For the CDR3, the DNA is TGTGCCAGCAGTTCACTTCGTGGGAACACCGGGGAGCTGTTTTTT. Its protein is CASSSLRGNTGELFF.

This sequence joins TRBV28 and TRBJ1-1; D is unclear. This CDR3 is 16 amino acids long. CDR1 is MDHEN, CDR2 SYDVKM, per germline. The V gene lost 2 bases and the J gene lost 0 bases, with 13 bases spanning the gap. The CDR3 is CASSLNDLIVNTEAFF. The CDR3 DNA follows: TGTGCCAGCAGTTTAAACGACTTAATAGTGAACACTGAAGCTTTCTTT.

This chain links TRBV9 with TRBJ1-5; D is ambiguous. Trimming shortened V by 4 bases and J by 3 bases, and 11 bases separated the two germline ends. The germline V gene has CDR1 SGDLS and CDR2 YYNGEE. This CDR3 region has 14 residues. DNA for the CDR3: TGTGCCAGCAGCCCCACTTCTCTCAATCAGCCCCAGCATTTT. Amino acid sequence: CASSPTSLNQPQHF.

The chain couples TRBV5-1 to TRBJ1-1, with D hard to call. The CDR3 contains 12 residues. The germline V and J ends were trimmed by 9 bases and 6 bases, with 15 bases remaining between them. Looked up from germline, CDR1 is SGHRS and CDR2 is YFSETQ. In nucleotides, the CDR3 is TGCGCCACCAAAGGAGATCGATCTGAAGCTTTCTTT. Translation: CATKGDRSEAFF.

J is TRBJ1-2 and V is TRBV6-5; D not resolved. The V gene lost 6 bases and the J gene lost 2 bases, with 10 bases spanning the gap. This CDR3 region has 13 residues. CDR1 is MNHEY, CDR2 SVGAGI, per germline. The CDR3 spells CASSWAANYGYTF. The CDR3 DNA reads TGTGCCAGCAGCTGGGCAGCAAACTATGGCTACACCTTC.

This clone showed up just once. This chain uses TRBV6-2 or TRBV6-3 with TRBJ2-2; D perhaps matches TRBD2 (6 bases). Germline CDR1 and CDR2: MNHEY and SVGEGT. V lost 2 bases to trimming and J lost 2 bases, with 9 bases between them. The CDR3 totals 15 residues. The CDR3 DNA follows: TGTGCCAGCAGTTACGAGGAGGGTAACACCGGGGAGCTGTTTTTT. Amino acid sequence: CASSYEEGNTGELFF.

This chain connects TRBV9 to TRBJ2-7; the match to TRBD2 covers 10 bases. With 4 bases clipped from V and 7 bases from J, the junction kept 14 bases outside the gene matches. The CDR3 extends over 16 amino acids. Germline assignment: CDR1 SGDLS and CDR2 YYNGEE. The CDR3 region has the DNA TGTGCCAGCAGCATCGGACTAGCGGCCGTCCTAGAGGAGCAGTACTTC. This gives the protein CASSIGLAAVLEEQYF.

This clone was counted a single time. This chain uses TRBV19 with TRBJ1-2; TRBD1 is a possible D gene (5 bases). The CDR3 loop spans 15 amino acids. The germline V gene encodes CDR1 LNHDA and CDR2 SQIVND (reference sequence). V was cut by 3 bases and J by 3 bases, with 14 bases left in between. As DNA, the CDR3 is TGTGCCAGTAGTATCTCTCACAGGACGGACTATGGCTACACCTTC. It is translated as CASSISHRTDYGYTF.

V and J are TRBV5-1 and TRBJ2-7; unclear D gene. CDR1 and CDR2 (germline): SGHRS, YFSETQ. V lost 1 base and J lost 3, with 14 bases in between. This CDR3 contains 15 residues. CDR3 nucleotide sequence: TGCGCCAGCAGCTTGTCCCCAGGCAAGAACTACGAGCAGTACTTC. Its translation is CASSLSPGKNYEQYF.

This chain uses TRBV9 with TRBJ1-5; D remains ambiguous. Trimming pared 0 bases from V and 0 bases from J, leaving 4 bases between. Germline CDR1 reads SGDLS; CDR2 reads YYNGEE. The CDR3 runs to 14 residues. The CDR3 spells CASSVGYSNQPQHF. The CDR3 DNA follows: TGTGCCAGCAGCGTAGGCTATAGCAATCAGCCCCAGCATTTT.

This chain links TRBV10-1 with TRBJ1-1; 7 nucleotides line up with TRBD1. The V segment lost 4 bases and the J segment 6 bases; nucleotides outside the gene matches: 8. There are 14 residues in the CDR3. Germline CDR1 reads WNHNN; CDR2 reads SYGVQD (reference sequence). The CDR3: CASSARTGFAEAFF. CDR3 coding DNA: TGCGCCAGCAGTGCTCGGACAGGATTCGCTGAAGCTTTCTTT.

This chain joins TRBV5-8 and TRBJ1-2, with D perhaps TRBD1 (6 bases). The CDR3 is made up of 13 amino acids. Germline V lookup: CDR1 SGHTS, CDR2 YDEGEE. Trimming pared 5 bases from V and 5 bases from J, leaving 13 bases between. CDR3 loop: CASRFRGAYGYTF. CDR3 in DNA: TGTGCCAGCAGATTCAGGGGCGCGTATGGCTACACCTTC.

The rearrangement uses TRBV10-3 and TRBJ2-1; D gene ambiguous. The CDR3 covers 13 residues. Between the trimmed V and J ends, which lost 4 bases and 5 bases, there was a span of 9 bases. Germline V gives CDR1 ENHRY, CDR2 SYGVKD. The CDR3 spells CAISVQINNEQFF. The CDR3 DNA is TGTGCCATCAGTGTCCAGATAAACAATGAGCAGTTCTTC.

This chain uses TRBV28 with TRBJ2-5, with D unclear. From germline, CDR1 is MDHEN and CDR2 SYDVKM. CDR3 length: 12 amino acids. V was shortened by 4 bases and J by 2 bases, with 5 bases between the two germline ends. Here the CDR3 reads CASSSSQETQYF. CDR3 nucleotide sequence: TGTGCCAGCAGTTCGTCTCAAGAGACCCAGTACTTC.

This clone appeared a single time. V gene TRBV7-6 combines with J gene TRBJ2-2, with 10 nucleotides matching TRBD2. The ends lost 1 base at V and 7 bases at J; junction bases unmatched: 9. This CDR3 is 17 amino acids long. CDR1 is SGHVS and CDR2 is FNYEAQ in the germline V gene. The chain's CDR3 is CASSLESSGGANGELFF. CDR3 coding DNA: TGTGCCAGCAGCTTAGAGTCCAGCGGGGGGGCCAACGGGGAGCTGTTTTTT.

This clone occurred a few times. The chain carries TRBV29-1 and TRBJ1-1, with D perhaps TRBD1 (6 bases). Per germline, CDR1 SQVTM and CDR2 ANQGSEA. With 7 bases removed from V and 4 bases from J, the gap between germline ends came to 22 bases. This CDR3 spans 15 amino acids. The CDR3 spells CSAGQLTLLGTEAFF. The CDR3 nucleotides read TGCAGCGCCGGACAGCTGACCTTGTTGGGCACTGAAGCTTTCTTT.

The CDR3, as DNA: TGTGCCAGCAGCACACCGGGAGGAGAAGAAAAACTGTTTTTT. It encodes CASSTPGGEEKLFF. This chain uses TRBV5-8 with TRBJ1-4; D is ambiguous. CDR1 SGHTS and CDR2 YDEGEE come from the germline V gene. The CDR3 runs 14 residues. Trimming removed 4 bases from V and 8 bases from J, with 15 bases in between.

V gene TRBV6-2 or TRBV6-3 combines with J gene TRBJ1-4, with 10 positions matching TRBD1. V lost 2 bases, J lost 0 bases, and 9 bases stayed unmatched. Germline V gene sequence: CDR1 MNHEY, CDR2 SVGEGT. This CDR3 spans 19 amino acids. CDR3 protein: CASSYLRDRGPATNEKLFF. CDR3 nucleotide sequence: TGTGCCAGCAGTTACCTCCGGGACAGGGGACCTGCAACTAATGAAAAACTGTTTTTT.

V gene TRBV28 combines with J gene TRBJ1-2; D gene ambiguous. V lost 5 bases and J 4 bases, leaving 17 bases between the germline ends. Germline CDR1 and CDR2: MDHEN and SYDVKM. This CDR3 comprises 15 residues. The DNA of the CDR3 is TGTGCCAGCAGTCCCCCGACGGGTGGTCCCTATGGCTACACCTTC. It translates to CASSPPTGGPYGYTF.

The chain carries TRBV27 and TRBJ2-2; 9 bases line up with TRBD1. The germline V gene encodes CDR1 MNHEY and CDR2 SMNVEV (reference sequence). V shed 5 bases and J 1 base; nucleotides not matched to a gene: 8. This CDR3 is built from 17 residues. The CDR3 DNA reads TGTGCCAGCAGTCTGGTCGGGGGACAGGGGAACACCGGGGAGCTGTTTTTT. Residues: CASSLVGGQGNTGELFF.

This sequence joins TRBV19 and TRBJ1-3; no firm D call. V gave up 10 bases and J gave up 0 bases, with 13 bases separating them. The CDR3 sequence is 14 residues long. Looked up from germline, CDR1 is LNHDA and CDR2 is SQIVND (reference sequence). The CDR3 spells CATATSHSGNTIYF. The DNA for the CDR3 is TGTGCCACCGCCACAAGTCACTCTGGAAACACCATATATTTT.

The V gene is TRBV4-3, the J gene TRBJ1-2; weak D call: TRBD1 (6 bases). Germline values: CDR1 LGHNA, CDR2 YSLEER. This CDR3 is built from 14 residues. V gave up 1 base and J gave up 6 bases, with 12 bases separating them. The CDR3 bases are TGCGCCAGCAGCCAAGGCCGGGACACGGATGGCTACACCTTC. As protein: CASSQGRDTDGYTF.

The rearrangement links TRBV4-2 to TRBJ2-7, with D tentatively TRBD1 (6 bases). The V end was cut by 0 bases, the J end by 2 bases, with 14 bases between. Per the germline V gene, CDR1 is LGHNA and CDR2 is YNFKEQ. This CDR3 is 16 amino acids long. The CDR3 loop is CASSQEGTGTPYEQYF. The CDR3 DNA follows: TGTGCCAGCAGCCAAGAAGGAACAGGGACCCCCTACGAGCAGTACTTC.

V gene TRBV5-1 combines with J gene TRBJ1-4; TRBD1 agrees at 8 bases. Germline lookup yields CDR1 SGHRS and CDR2 YFSETQ. Trimming cost V 6 bases and J 8 bases; bases outside gene matches: 6. The CDR3 runs 13 residues. The CDR3 DNA reads as TGCGCCAGCAAAGAGACAGGGGTCGAAAAACTGTTTTTT. Translated: CASKETGVEKLFF.

This chain uses TRBV10-3 with TRBJ2-3; TRBD1 might be the D (5 bases). V was clipped by 11 bases and J by 1 base, with 16 bases between them. The CDR3 spans 14 residues. Looked up from germline, CDR1 is ENHRY and CDR2 is SYGVKD. CDR3 DNA: TGTGCCTCAAAACAGGTTAGGGGCACAGATACGCAGTATTTT. This encodes CASKQVRGTDTQYF.

The V and J genes are TRBV3-1 (or the pseudogene TRBV3-2) and TRBJ2-2, with D maybe TRBD1 (6 bases). From germline, CDR1 is LGHDT and CDR2 YNNKEL (reference sequence). V was trimmed by 4 bases and J by 1 base, leaving 10 bases between them. The CDR3 extends over 15 amino acids. CDR3 sequence (DNA): TGTGCCAGCAGCCCCCGACAGGAGAACACCGGGGAGCTGTTTTTT. Protein: CASSPRQENTGELFF.

The J gene is TRBJ1-2, the V gene TRBV14; D perhaps matches TRBD1 (6 bases). CDR1 and CDR2 (germline): SGHDN, FVKESK. The CDR3 consists of 16 residues. V lost 1 base and J 8 bases, leaving 20 bases between the germline ends. The CDR3 DNA is TGTGCCAGCAGCCAAGTAGGGACAAGGCCTGGTAGGGGCTACACCTTC. Amino acid sequence: CASSQVGTRPGRGYTF.

The chain is built from TRBV7-9 and TRBJ2-2; 10 positions match TRBD2. The CDR3 totals 15 residues. The germline V gene encodes CDR1 SEHNR and CDR2 FQNEAQ (reference sequence). V was clipped by 5 bases and J by 3 bases; unmatched bases: 3. CDR3 protein: CASSPTSGDTGELFF. The CDR3 nucleotides are TGTGCCAGCAGCCCAACTAGCGGGGACACCGGGGAGCTGTTTTTT.

This rearrangement joins TRBV27 to TRBJ1-1; D unresolved. The V gene lost 2 bases and the J gene lost 6 bases, with 16 bases spanning the gap. Germline CDR1 reads MNHEY; CDR2 reads SMNVEV (reference sequence). This CDR3 has 15 residues. This CDR3 is CASSLNLAGGPEAFF. The CDR3 DNA follows: TGTGCCAGCAGTTTAAATTTGGCGGGTGGCCCTGAAGCTTTCTTT.

The chain links TRBV18 to TRBJ1-3; 7 bases are a match to TRBD1. Germline values: CDR1 KGHSH, CDR2 LQKENI. The J segment lost 0 bases and the V segment lost 3 bases, leaving 8 bases of the junction unmatched. This CDR3 contains 17 residues. In DNA form, the CDR3 reads TGTGCCAGCTCACCGACGACAGGGACTAGCTCTGGAAACACCATATATTTT. This encodes CASSPTTGTSSGNTIYF.

This sequence joins TRBV7-6 and TRBJ1-3; a possible D gene is TRBD1 (6 bases). This CDR3 region has 17 residues. Trimming took 1 base from V and 4 from J, leaving 17 bases between them. Germline CDR1 and CDR2: SGHVS and FNYEAQ. CDR3 protein: CASSLGARGSSGNTIYF. DNA of the CDR3: TGTGCCAGCAGCTTAGGGGCCAGGGGAAGTTCGGGAAACACCATATATTTT.